Listed below are T cell receptor beta chains from one sample, sequenced in a study of monozygotic twins with inflammatory bowel disease. TCRdb re-called the 5' RACE reads; one entry per CDR3 protein, DNA not given. Reported are approximately 200,000 distinct CDR3 sequences; the ten largest clones contain 7.5% to 8%. Material for sequencing was blood. The source of these receptors is a human donor with ulcerative colitis or Crohn's disease, or a healthy co-twin of an affected twin (not recorded which). CDR3s include the opening cysteine and the closing phenylalanine or tryptophan.

V	J	CDR3
TRBV6-1	TRBJ2-1	CASRHNREPYGFF
TRBV20-1	TRBJ2-4	CSARDPQVGKNIQYF
TRBV2	TRBJ2-7	CTSSSDGVYEQYF
TRBV20-1	TRBJ2-2	CSAPWGTGVTGELFF
TRBV6-5	TRBJ1-1	CASQLGTLNTEAFF
TRBV20-1	TRBJ2-5	CSARTAQETQYF
TRBV6-2/TRBV6-3	TRBJ2-7	CASSLQGPYEQYF
TRBV20-1	TRBJ1-1	CSAIRQAITEAFF
TRBV12-3/TRBV12-4	TRBJ2-1	CASSLASGRVFNEQFF
TRBV5-4	TRBJ2-5	CASSLSGRATQETQYF
TRBV6-1	TRBJ1-1	CASKPGTGGTEAFF
TRBV7-2	TRBJ2-1	CASSLSVGQGAGNEQFF
TRBV12-3/TRBV12-4	TRBJ1-2	CASTPNPNYGYTF
TRBV6-1	TRBJ2-3	CASSEGLVGDTQYF
TRBV5-1	TRBJ1-2	CASSLAEESIPRGGYTF
TRBV12-3/TRBV12-4	TRBJ2-7	CASSSTGTGLTYEQYF
TRBV15	TRBJ1-2	CATSARTGQGYTF
TRBV27	TRBJ1-2	CASSGSYYGYTF
TRBV14	TRBJ2-1	CASSQRKGESYNEQFF
TRBV25-1	TRBJ2-1	CASSDPWGYNEQFF
TRBV5-1	TRBJ2-1	CASSLGASRRIGEQFF
TRBV10-2	TRBJ2-7	CASSEGGYEQYF
TRBV19	TRBJ2-1	CASRGPTSGSPNEQFF
TRBV6-1	TRBJ2-3	CATRTQPSTDTQYF
TRBV2	TRBJ2-3	CASGLEGTDTQYF
TRBV7-9	TRBJ1-5	CASSFGGGDSNQPQHF
TRBV20-1	TRBJ2-7	CSANGQGYEQYF
TRBV29-1	TRBJ2-3	CSVERGPTDTQYF
TRBV2	TRBJ2-3	CASESGAETDTQYF
TRBV5-1	TRBJ2-1	CASSPRQGRSYNEQFF
TRBV30	TRBJ2-1	CAWSVLRSNEQFF
TRBV5-1	TRBJ2-1	CASSLAGLDEQFF
TRBV21-1	TRBJ2-7	CASYLRDPKFYEQYF
TRBV12-3/TRBV12-4	TRBJ1-2	CASRGQGDGYTF
TRBV4-2	TRBJ1-1	CASSQNTAEAFF
TRBV7-3	TRBJ2-1	CASSSPSYNGEQFF
TRBV29-1	TRBJ1-1	CSVMTGLNTEAFF
TRBV11-3	TRBJ2-2	CASSLRSGNTGELFF
TRBV28	TRBJ1-1	CASSSRTLQYGTEAFF
TRBV10-3	TRBJ1-1	CAISATGTNTEAFF
TRBV12-3/TRBV12-4	TRBJ2-3	CASGKRESGDTQYF
TRBV10-3	TRBJ2-2	CAIRRGQNTGELFF
TRBV4-3	TRBJ1-4	CASSQAQGHNEKLFF
TRBV6-6	TRBJ2-7	CASSYSSEQYF
TRBV6-5	TRBJ2-7	CASSYSQWGSYEQYF
TRBV20-1	TRBJ1-1	CSASRDREQAFF
TRBV6-1	TRBJ1-6	CASSKNPQTDSPLHF
TRBV3-1	TRBJ1-2	CASSPVGDYGYTF
TRBV5-1	TRBJ2-1	CASSGLAGGTNEQFF
TRBV7-9	TRBJ1-3	CASSLAGGNTIYF
TRBV19	TRBJ2-1	CASSGLLGEQFF
TRBV28	TRBJ2-6	CASSSDYSGANVLTF
TRBV25-1	TRBJ1-2	CASSIGLGVTGYTF